What follows are 19 T cell receptor beta chains derived from one specimen sequenced in a study of OX40 agonist ivuxolimab in advanced cancers. Sequencing was performed with immunoSEQ multiplex PCR; in TCRdb, only in-frame clones are kept and a portion is missing. This table has tens of thousands of clones, roughly 88% appearing once. The sample in question was CD4+ or CD8+ T cells sorted from blood, obtained in a trial of the OX40 agonist ivuxolimab. These receptors were taken from an adult with an advanced solid tumor such as melanoma, head and neck, liver or kidney cancer.

The chain employs TRBV6-1 and TRBJ1-5; D is perhaps TRBD1 (6 bases). This CDR3 has 14 residues. Germline V lookup: CDR1 MNHNS, CDR2 SASEGT. Trimming took off 5 bases at V and 7 bases at J, with 15 bases between the two ends. CDR3 in DNA: TGTGCCAGCAGTCCGGTCAGGGGACAACAGCCCCAGCATTTT. It is translated as CASSPVRGQQPQHF.

V and J are TRBV19 and TRBJ1-5; unclear D gene. This CDR3 has 14 residues. The V and J ends lost 4 bases and 2 bases respectively, with 9 bases between them. Germline V lookup: CDR1 LNHDA, CDR2 SQIVND (reference sequence). The CDR3 nucleotides are TGTGCCAGTAGTAAGGGCCCTCGCAATCAGCCCCAGCATTTT. This codes for CASSKGPRNQPQHF.

This chain connects TRBV5-1 to TRBJ2-3; D possibly corresponds to TRBD1 (6 bases). V gave up 6 bases and J gave up 4 bases, with 18 bases separating them. CDR1 SGHRS and CDR2 YFSETQ come from the germline V gene. The CDR3 has 15 residues. CDR3 amino acids: CASTRDPGGPDTQYF. The CDR3 nucleotides are TGCGCCAGCACCCGGGACCCTGGGGGCCCAGATACGCAGTATTTT.

This chain connects TRBV14 to TRBJ2-1; D is ambiguous. Trimming removed 7 bases from V and 4 bases from J, with 8 bases in between. CDR3 size: 12 residues. Germline CDR1 SGHDN, CDR2 FVKESK. CDR3 residues: CASTGPYNEQFF. CDR3 nucleotides: TGTGCCAGCACCGGACCATACAATGAGCAGTTCTTC. The variable domain in full, completed from reference TRBV14 and TRBJ2-1, reads EAGVTQFPSHSVIEKGQTVTLRCDPISGHDNLYWYRRVMGKEIKFLLHFVKESKQDESGMPNNRFLAERTGGTYSTLKVQPAELEDSGVYFCASTGPYNEQFFGPGTRLTVL.

The V call is TRBV6-1, the J call TRBJ2-7; perhaps TRBD1 as D (6 bases). There are 15 residues in the CDR3. Germline assignment: CDR1 MNHNS and CDR2 SASEGT. Trimming removed 0 bases at V and 3 bases at J, with 12 bases between. CDR3 residues: CASSEALGRGYEQYF. In DNA form, the CDR3 reads TGTGCCAGCAGTGAAGCGCTAGGCAGGGGCTACGAGCAGTACTTC.

This sequence joins TRBV28 and TRBJ1-2; possible D gene TRBD1, 6 bases. There are 15 residues in the CDR3. V lost 3 bases to trimming and J lost 4 bases, with 15 bases between them. Per germline, CDR1 MDHEN and CDR2 SYDVKM. CDR3 in amino acids: CASSLGQGSGYGYTF. The CDR3 nucleotides read TGTGCCAGCAGTTTGGGGCAGGGGAGCGGCTATGGCTACACCTTC.

The chain carries TRBV6-5 and TRBJ2-3; D may be TRBD2 (7 bases). The germline gives CDR1 MNHEY, CDR2 SVGAGI. Trimming shortened V by 4 bases and J by 1 base, and 15 bases separated the two germline ends. The CDR3 extends over 16 amino acids. CDR3 coding DNA: TGTGCCAGCAGTTCCATGGCGGGGGCCCGCACAGATACGCAGTATTTT. Translated, it gives CASSSMAGARTDTQYF.

In the case of this clone: At the DNA level, this CDR3 is encoded by other sequences in the same sample as well. The chain links TRBV5-1 to TRBJ2-7; the D call may be TRBD1 or TRBD2 (5 bases each). The CDR3 loop spans 13 amino acids. Germline CDR1 is SGHRS and CDR2 is YFSETQ. Trimming left V 7 bases short and J 0 bases short, with 11 bases between. The DNA of the CDR3 is TGCGCCAGCGGCACAGGAGGCTCCTACGAGCAGTACTTC. Translation gives CASGTGGSYEQYF.

The V and J genes are TRBV7-8 and TRBJ2-5; TRBD1 aligns across 10 bases. The CDR3 runs 15 residues. Germline CDR1 SGHVS, CDR2 FQNEAQ. The junction had 7 bases not matched to a gene; V was cut back by 5 bases and J by 4 bases. Here the CDR3 reads CASSRTGGGGETQYF. In DNA, the CDR3 is TGTGCCAGCAGCAGGACAGGGGGGGGTGGAGAGACCCAGTACTTC. The full variable domain, rest sourced from reference TRBV7-8 and TRBJ2-5, is GAGVSQSPRYKVAKRGQDVALRCDPISGHVSLFWYQQALGQGPEFLTYFQNEAQLDKSGLPSDRFFAERPEGSVSTLKIQRTQQEDSAVYLCASSRTGGGGETQYFGPGTRLLVL.

The chain links TRBV7-9 to TRBJ2-7; TRBD1 agrees at 7 bases. The germline CDR1 and CDR2 sequences are SEHNR and FQNEAQ (reference sequence). Trimming at V came to 2 bases and at J to 3 bases, leaving 4 bases not matched to a gene. This CDR3 is 14 amino acids long. CDR3 sequence: CASSLIAGGYEQYF. The CDR3 DNA reads as TGTGCCAGCAGCTTAATCGCAGGGGGCTACGAGCAGTACTTC.

The genes are TRBV7-9 and TRBJ2-1; 7 bases align to TRBD1. Trimming removed 10 bases from V and 8 bases from J; junction bases left unmatched: 14. Per the germline V gene, CDR1 is SEHNR and CDR2 is FQNEAQ (reference sequence). There are 14 residues in the CDR3. For the CDR3, the DNA is TGTGCCAATCAGCTTTCAGGGGGTATCGATGAGCAGTTCTTC. As protein: CANQLSGGIDEQFF.

This chain uses TRBV9 with TRBJ2-7; weak D call: TRBD2 (6 bases). Germline V gene lookup returns CDR1 SGDLS and CDR2 YYNGEE. V lost 3 bases to trimming and J lost 2 bases, with 15 bases between them. The CDR3 is 15 amino acids. The CDR3 DNA reads as TGTGCCAGCAGCGCGGGAGTAGCGGTAGCCTACGAGCAGTACTTC. As protein: CASSAGVAVAYEQYF.

The rearrangement uses TRBV7-2 and TRBJ1-3; D gene unclear. There are 14 residues in the CDR3. V gave up 3 bases and J gave up 5 bases, with 11 bases separating them. Germline values: CDR1 SGHTA, CDR2 FQGNSA. This CDR3 is CASSLGLVRNTIYF. CDR3 nucleotide sequence: TGTGCCAGCAGCTTGGGGTTGGTGAGAAACACCATATATTTT.

V is TRBV5-1 and J is TRBJ2-3, with D unclear. Looked up from germline, CDR1 is SGHRS and CDR2 is YFSETQ. CDR3 size: 15 residues. Between the trimmed V and J ends, which lost 0 bases and 3 bases, there was a span of 11 bases. For the CDR3, the DNA is TGCGCCAGCAGCTTGGGGCCTTTGTCTACAGATACGCAGTATTTT. It is translated as CASSLGPLSTDTQYF.

The chain uses TRBV6-6 and TRBJ2-7; D could derive from TRBD1 or TRBD2 (5 bases each). The germline CDR1 and CDR2 sequences are MNHNY and SVGAGI (reference sequence). The CDR3 length is 15 residues. V was trimmed by 4 bases and J by 1 base, leaving 14 bases between them. The CDR3 loop reads CASSFLGTASYEQYF. The CDR3 nucleotides read TGTGCCAGCAGTTTTCTGGGGACCGCATCCTACGAGCAGTACTTC.

The chain combines TRBV18 with TRBJ1-1; the D gene is possibly TRBD1 (5 bases). From germline, CDR1 is KGHSH and CDR2 LQKENI. V was pared by 3 bases and J by 5 bases, with 10 bases between. CDR3 length equals 13 residues. In DNA, the CDR3 is TGTGCCAGCTCACCGGCAGGGCGGACTGAAGCTTTCTTT. Translation: CASSPAGRTEAFF. Full variable domain (missing parts from reference TRBV18 and TRBJ1-1): NAGVMQNPRHLVRRRGQEARLRCSPMKGHSHVYWYRQLPEEGLKFMVYLQKENIIDESGMPKERFSAEFPKEGPSILRIQQVVRGDSAAYFCASSPAGRTEAFFGQGTRLTVV.

The chain couples TRBV18 to TRBJ1-1, with TRBD1 as a possible D gene (5 bases). Germline CDR1 KGHSH, CDR2 LQKENI. Trimming removed 3 bases from V and 4 bases from J, with 12 bases in between. This CDR3 is built from 14 residues. CDR3 loop: CASSPRGGSTEAFF. CDR3 DNA sequence: TGTGCCAGCTCACCGAGGGGTGGGAGCACTGAAGCTTTCTTT.

This sequence joins TRBV18 and TRBJ1-4; D is unresolved. This CDR3 spans 14 amino acids. Trimming pared 0 bases from V and 8 bases from J, leaving 10 bases between. Germline assignment: CDR1 KGHSH and CDR2 LQKENI. CDR3 in DNA: TGTGCCAGCTCACCACCGTCCCGCGGGGAAAAACTGTTTTTT. This codes for CASSPPSRGEKLFF.

The chain employs TRBV4-1 and TRBJ1-4; unclear D gene. The CDR3 contains 16 residues. The ends were cut back, 1 base at V and 8 bases at J, with 17 bases in the middle. Looked up from germline, CDR1 is MGHRA and CDR2 is YSYEKL. The DNA of the CDR3 is TGCGCCAGCAGCCAAGGTCGTGGTAATCTACGCGAAAAACTGTTTTTT. Translating gives CASSQGRGNLREKLFF.